A single sample is the source of the 32 T cell receptor beta chains below, sequenced in a study of memory CD4+ T cells and cytomegalovirus serostatus. Clones were read by immunoSEQ multiplex PCR, and TCRdb kept only the in-frame ones, dropping some. The repertoire holds roughly 56,000 clones, with around 76% as singletons. The sort gate was single viable CD3+CD4+CD8-CD45RO+ cells for memory CD4+ T cells. Sequencing was carried out using memory CD4+ T cells from blood. Source of these receptors: an adult in good health and CMV-seronegative.

The V gene is TRBV7-2, the J gene TRBJ2-2; TRBD2 matches at 10 bases. CDR1 and CDR2 from the germline V gene are SGHTA and FQGNSA. The CDR3 runs 16 residues. J was trimmed by 5 bases and V by 1 base; bases with no gene match: 4. CDR3 nucleotides: TGTGCCAGCAGCTTAGAGGTTAGCGGGAGGACCGGGGAGCTGTTTTTT. It specifies CASSLEVSGRTGELFF.

The chain couples TRBV5-4 to TRBJ2-7, with 8 nucleotides matching TRBD1. The length of the CDR3 is 15 residues. Germline CDR1 SGHNT, CDR2 YYREEE (reference sequence). The V gene end was trimmed by 1 base and the J gene end by 2 bases; junction bases not matched to a gene: 5. In DNA form, the CDR3 reads TGTGCCAGCAGCTTGTCCGGGACAGGAGCCTACGAGCAGTACTTC. Translated, it gives CASSLSGTGAYEQYF.

The chain joins TRBV28 to TRBJ1-2, with a weak D call TRBD1 (6 bases). The CDR3 is 18 amino acids. Trimming removed 2 bases at V and 2 bases at J, with 21 bases between. Germline CDR1 is MDHEN and CDR2 is SYDVKM. For the CDR3, the DNA is TGTGCCAGCAGTTTAGATGTGGGGGCTGGGAGAGGAAACTATGGCTACACCTTC. Amino acids: CASSLDVGAGRGNYGYTF.

The chain combines TRBV4-2 with TRBJ2-5; TRBD2 is a possible D gene (6 bases). Germline V gene data show CDR1 as LGHNA and CDR2 as YNFKEQ. The CDR3 spans 18 residues. V dropped 0 bases and J dropped 5 bases, with 22 bases sitting between them. CDR3 in DNA: TGTGCCAGCAGCCAAGATCGCGGGGAATGGACCGGGCAGGAGACCCAGTACTTC. Translated: CASSQDRGEWTGQETQYF.

To note about this clone: Because the CDR3's place on the DNA is in doubt, the DNA is left out and the CDR3 is given as listed by TCRdb. The chain carries TRBV28 and TRBJ1-1. The CDR3 sequence runs 12 residues, both termini included. Germline V lookup: CDR1 MDHEN, CDR2 SYDVKM. CDR3: CASSSSRGEAFF.

This clone was counted a few times. The chain combines TRBV7-3 with TRBJ1-1; possible D gene TRBD1, 5 bases. The CDR3 sequence is 13 residues long. Trimming removed 5 bases at V and 1 base at J, with 8 bases between. Germline loops: CDR1 SGHTA, CDR2 FQGTGA. DNA of the CDR3: TGTGCCAGCAGCAGACAGAGGAACACTGAAGCTTTCTTT. This codes for CASSRQRNTEAFF.

V gene TRBV2 combines with J gene TRBJ2-3, with 10 bases identical to TRBD1. CDR1 and CDR2 from the germline V gene are SNHLY and FYNNEI. J gave up 6 bases and V 6 bases, and 9 bases lay outside the gene matches. The CDR3 loop spans 15 amino acids. The CDR3 sequence is CASSPRDRGGDTQYF. CDR3 bases: TGTGCCAGCAGCCCCCGGGACAGGGGAGGGGATACGCAGTATTTT.

V gene TRBV5-1 combines with J gene TRBJ2-7, with a tentative D call TRBD2 (6 bases). CDR1 is SGHRS, CDR2 YFSETQ, per germline. The CDR3 loop spans 13 amino acids. The V end lost 4 bases, the J end lost 3 bases, and 11 bases lay between the germline ends. The CDR3 DNA reads TGCGCCAGCAGCGCGGGACCGAGCTACGAGCAGTACTTC. The encoded protein is CASSAGPSYEQYF.

A single count supports this clone. V is TRBV28 and J is TRBJ2-7, with TRBD2 identical over 12 bases. The CDR3 loop spans 16 amino acids. Germline CDR1 is MDHEN and CDR2 is SYDVKM. Trimming cost V 5 bases and J 5 bases; bases outside gene matches: 10. CDR3 nucleotide sequence: TGTGCCAGCAGTACTAGCGGGGGGTCCCGTTTGGACGAGCAGTACTTC. Amino acid sequence: CASSTSGGSRLDEQYF.

The chain combines TRBV6-6 with TRBJ1-2, with D tentatively TRBD1 (5 bases). V was clipped by 2 bases and J by 4 bases, with 17 bases between them. Per the germline V gene, CDR1 is MNHNY and CDR2 is SVGAGI (reference sequence). This CDR3 is built from 16 residues. Here the CDR3 reads CASSYPAGEGGYGYTF. The DNA for the CDR3 is TGTGCCAGCAGTTACCCGGCGGGGGAGGGTGGCTATGGCTACACCTTC.

This clone was found a few times. The chain combines TRBV28 with TRBJ1-3, with TRBD1 identical over 7 bases. The CDR3 length is 16 residues. V shed 7 bases, J shed 4 bases, and the junction held 13 bases outside the gene matches. Germline values: CDR1 MDHEN, CDR2 SYDVKM. The CDR3 spells CASKPGGGSSGNTIYF. The CDR3 DNA sequence: TGTGCCAGCAAACCGGGAGGGGGCAGCTCAGGAAACACCATATATTTT.

Concerning this clone: Different DNA sequences within this sample yield the same CDR3. The chain employs TRBV2 and TRBJ1-2; the D gene is possibly TRBD1 (5 bases). The CDR3 loop spans 11 amino acids. V was trimmed by 8 bases and J by 5 bases, leaving 9 bases between them. The germline CDR1 and CDR2 sequences are SNHLY and FYNNEI. The CDR3 region has the DNA TGTGCCAGCGGGGGTGAATATGGCTACACCTTC. Its translation: CASGGEYGYTF. Filled out from reference TRBV2 and TRBJ1-2, the complete variable domain reads EPEVTQTPSHQVTQMGQEVILRCVPISNHLYFYWYRQILGQKVEFLVSFYNNEISEKSEIFDDQFSVERPDGSNFTLKIRSTKLEDSAMYFCASGGEYGYTFGSGTRLTVV.

This rearrangement joins TRBV11-2 to TRBJ1-2; D is uncertain. The V end was cut by 4 bases, the J end by 2 bases, with 14 bases between. Germline CDR1 reads SGHAT; CDR2 reads FQNNGV. The CDR3 totals 15 residues. This chain's CDR3 is CASSSGSRINYGYTF. CDR3 in DNA: TGTGCCAGCAGCTCGGGGTCTAGAATAAACTATGGCTACACCTTC.

This clone showed up just once. The chain carries TRBV19 and TRBJ2-2; D perhaps matches TRBD2 (6 bases). Per the germline V gene, CDR1 is LNHDA and CDR2 is SQIVND (reference sequence). The CDR3 covers 16 residues. Trimming took off 2 bases at V and 1 base at J, with 11 bases between the two ends. The CDR3 loop is CASSILQGGNTGELFF. The CDR3 bases are TGTGCCAGTAGTATACTGCAGGGAGGGAACACCGGGGAGCTGTTTTTT. Variable domain in full (rest from reference TRBV19 and TRBJ2-2): DGGITQSPKYLFRKEGQNVTLSCEQNLNHDAMYWYRQDPGQGLRLIYYSQIVNDFQKGDIAEGYSVSREKKESFPLTVTSAQKNPTAFYLCASSILQGGNTGELFFGEGSRLTVL.

This clone has only a few counts. V gene TRBV7-9 combines with J gene TRBJ1-6; D not certain. Trimming stripped 5 bases from V and 3 bases from J, with 8 bases between. The CDR3 totals 14 residues. Germline lookup yields CDR1 SEHNR and CDR2 FQNEAQ (reference sequence). DNA of the CDR3: TGTGCCAGCAGCCGGGATCTCTATAATTCACCCCTCCACTTT. Translating it yields CASSRDLYNSPLHF.

In this sample, this clone is medium-sized. This sample includes further DNA sequences coding for the same CDR3. The V call is TRBV28, the J call TRBJ2-1; D remains ambiguous. V lost 6 bases, J lost 4 bases, and 7 bases lay in between. The CDR3 has 12 amino acids. CDR1 MDHEN and CDR2 SYDVKM come from the germline V gene. The CDR3 sequence is CASRPDYNEQFF. The CDR3 DNA reads TGTGCCAGCAGACCCGATTACAATGAGCAGTTCTTC.

J is TRBJ1-5 and V is TRBV28; TRBD1 is a possible D gene (5 bases). The germline V gene has CDR1 MDHEN and CDR2 SYDVKM. The CDR3 extends over 12 amino acids. V was trimmed by 3 bases and J by 15 bases, leaving 15 bases between them. CDR3 nucleotide sequence: TGTGCCAGCAGTTTTCCCATGGGGGGTTGGCATTTT. It is translated as CASSFPMGGWHF.

The rearrangement joins TRBV7-9 to TRBJ1-2; the match to TRBD1 covers 7 bases. V lost 5 bases, J lost 4 bases, and 7 bases stayed unmatched. The CDR3 is 14 amino acids. Germline-derived CDR1 and CDR2 are SEHNR and FQNEAQ (reference sequence). The CDR3 bases are TGTGCCAGCAGCCCAGGGGGTTTGGGCTATGGCTACACCTTC. This codes for CASSPGGLGYGYTF.

The CDR3 spells CASSLKSYNEQFF. In nucleotides, the CDR3 is TGTGCCAGCAGCTTAAAGTCCTACAATGAGCAGTTCTTC. This rearrangement joins TRBV7-3 to TRBJ2-1, with no clear D. The CDR3 is 13 residues long. Germline CDR1 and CDR2: SGHTA and FQGTGA. V lost 1 base to trimming and J lost 1 base, with 2 bases between them.

The rearrangement links TRBV7-3 to TRBJ2-3; 9 bases map to TRBD2. J was trimmed by 3 bases and V by 5 bases; bases with no gene match: 6. The germline CDR1 and CDR2 sequences are SGHTA and FQGTGA. The CDR3 is made up of 15 amino acids. CDR3 in DNA: TGTGCCAGCAGCCCGGCTAGCGGGGAGACAGATACGCAGTATTTT. Translated, it gives CASSPASGETDTQYF.

The V call is TRBV2, the J call TRBJ1-4, with TRBD1 as a possible D gene (5 bases). CDR3 size: 13 residues. The germline V and J ends were trimmed by 2 bases and 7 bases, with 8 bases remaining between them. From germline, CDR1 is SNHLY and CDR2 FYNNEI. The CDR3 loop is CASSEQGPEKLFF. The CDR3 nucleotides are TGTGCCAGCAGTGAACAGGGCCCTGAAAAACTGTTTTTT.

This chain connects TRBV6-1 to TRBJ1-2; TRBD1 aligns across 7 bases. Trimming took 7 bases from V and 7 from J; bases not matched to a gene: 9. Germline CDR1 reads MNHNS; CDR2 reads SASEGT. The CDR3 has 13 residues. This CDR3 reads CASTERGPGGYTF. CDR3 nucleotide sequence: TGTGCCAGCACTGAGAGGGGGCCCGGTGGCTACACCTTC.

The rearrangement links TRBV11-1 to TRBJ1-1; D is possibly TRBD1 (5 bases). Trimming shortened V by 5 bases and J by 3 bases, and 13 bases separated the two germline ends. The CDR3 length is 14 residues. Germline V lookup: CDR1 SGHAT, CDR2 FQDESV (reference sequence). The CDR3 DNA is TGTGCCAGCAGCCGCAGGGTGGGGGACACTGAAGCTTTCTTT. This translates into CASSRRVGDTEAFF.

This chain joins TRBV10-3 and TRBJ2-4; 10 bases map to TRBD1. This CDR3 has 16 residues. V was clipped by 10 bases and J by 0 bases; unmatched bases: 9. The germline V gene has CDR1 ENHRY and CDR2 SYGVKD. The CDR3 loop is CATGQGETLAKNIQYF. The CDR3 DNA follows: TGTGCCACCGGACAGGGGGAAACCCTAGCCAAAAACATTCAGTACTTC.

The chain combines TRBV10-1 with TRBJ2-7, with D possibly TRBD1 on 5 matching bases. Germline V lookup: CDR1 WNHNN, CDR2 SYGVQD (reference sequence). This CDR3 has 15 residues. Between the trimmed V and J ends, which lost 8 bases and 4 bases, there was a span of 21 bases. The CDR3 bases are TGCGCCAGCCTCTCCCCGGTAGCAGGGATATACGAGCAGTACTTC. Encoded protein: CASLSPVAGIYEQYF.

The J gene is TRBJ1-6, the V gene TRBV5-4; 9 nucleotides line up with TRBD1. The CDR3 runs 14 residues. The junction had 5 bases not matched to a gene; V was cut back by 4 bases and J by 9 bases. CDR1 SGHNT and CDR2 YYREEE come from the germline V gene (reference sequence). CDR3 sequence: CASSGGQGSSPLHF. DNA for the CDR3: TGTGCCAGCAGCGGGGGACAGGGTTCTTCACCCCTCCACTTT.

A single count supports this clone. CDR3: CASSDGNTIYF. In DNA form, the CDR3 reads TGCGCCAGCAGTGATGGAAACACCATATATTTT. V is TRBV5-1 and J is TRBJ1-3; no clear D gene. The CDR3 is 11 amino acids. V was cut by 5 bases and J by 3 bases, with 3 bases left in between. The germline V gene encodes CDR1 SGHRS and CDR2 YFSETQ.

The chain combines TRBV4-1 with TRBJ1-1; D uncertain. Trimming left V 2 bases short and J 0 bases short, with 7 bases between. From germline, CDR1 is MGHRA and CDR2 YSYEKL. This CDR3 has 14 residues. The CDR3 DNA sequence: TGCGCCAGCAGCCAACCGACTCTGAACACTGAAGCTTTCTTT. Amino acids: CASSQPTLNTEAFF.

The V and J genes are TRBV6-5 and TRBJ2-1; TRBD2 might be the D (6 bases). Per the germline V gene, CDR1 is MNHEY and CDR2 is SVGAGI. The CDR3 consists of 15 residues. Trimming cost V 2 bases and J 9 bases, with 17 bases left between them. The CDR3 DNA follows: TGTGCCAGCAGTTACCAAACCAACGGAGGGCGTGAGCAGTTCTTC. Translating gives CASSYQTNGGREQFF.

The rearrangement joins TRBV7-9 to TRBJ2-7; 8 nucleotides match TRBD2. Germline lookup yields CDR1 SEHNR and CDR2 FQNEAQ (reference sequence). CDR3 size: 14 residues. The V gene end was trimmed by 5 bases and the J gene end by 3 bases; junction bases not matched to a gene: 6. CDR3 region: CASSPPGLVYEQYF. CDR3 sequence (DNA): TGTGCCAGCAGCCCTCCGGGACTAGTCTACGAGCAGTACTTC.

The V gene is TRBV5-1, the J gene TRBJ1-5, with 11 bases aligning to TRBD1. The V segment lost 0 bases and the J segment 2 bases; nucleotides outside the gene matches: 7. This CDR3 is 18 amino acids long. Germline lookup yields CDR1 SGHRS and CDR2 YFSETQ. CDR3 in amino acids: CASSLDGTGGIGNQPQHF. CDR3 DNA: TGCGCCAGCAGCTTGGACGGGACAGGGGGAATTGGCAATCAGCCCCAGCATTTT.

The chain carries TRBV29-1 and TRBJ2-7; 7 bases are a match to TRBD1. The CDR3 consists of 14 residues. V trimming: 4 bases; J trimming: 2 bases; junction bases outside the gene matches: 8. Germline CDR1 is SQVTM and CDR2 is ANQGSEA. This CDR3 reads CSVVRDRQPYEQYF. The CDR3 DNA reads TGCAGCGTTGTACGGGACAGACAGCCCTACGAGCAGTACTTC.